The following is a T cell receptor beta chain sequence with its context. Antigen unknown. These data belong to a study of STAT5B mutations in CD4+ large granular lymphocyte leukemia. Buffy coats from healthy blood donors served as controls. Data came from immunoSEQ multiplex PCR; TCRdb stores just in-frame clones and leaves some out. The sample lists fewer than 35,000 clones; approximately 69% were seen once. J gave up 5 bases and V 2 bases, and 8 bases lay outside the gene matches. This CDR3 is 19 amino acids long. From germline, CDR1 is SGHVS and CDR2 FNYEAQ. Study outcomes and limitations: TRBV06-family usage was enriched in top patient clones (8/27) versus controls (2/35). Main leukemic clonotypes were patient-specific, but 20% to 25% appeared at low frequency elsewhere.

This clonotype was obtained from a human donor in good health. The rearrangement links TRBV7-6 to TRBJ2-2, with 16 bases fitting TRBD2. The sequenced sample was CD4+ T cells from blood buffy coats. The CDR3 sequence: CASSLLSGLAGGPTGELFF. DNA of the CDR3: TGTGCCAGCAGCTTATTGTCGGGACTAGCGGGAGGGCCTACCGGGGAGCTGTTTTTT.